These 9 T cell receptor beta chains were all obtained from the same sample, sequenced in a study of blood T cell repertoires in COVID-19. Sequencing was performed with immunoSEQ multiplex PCR; in TCRdb, only in-frame clones are kept and a portion is missing. The table records more than 250,000 clones, approximately 88% of them present only once. Sequenced material: peripheral blood. These TCRs come from a woman in her 30s with COVID-19, enrolled during active disease.

The CDR3 protein is CASSVDSYGYTF. In DNA form, the CDR3 reads TGTGCCAGCAGCGTAGACAGCTATGGCTACACCTTC. The gene calls are TRBV5-5 and TRBJ1-2; D is perhaps TRBD1 (5 bases). The CDR3 covers 12 residues. With 4 bases removed from V and 4 bases from J, the gap between germline ends came to 8 bases. CDR1 is SGHKS and CDR2 is YYEKEE in the germline V gene (reference sequence).

The rearrangement uses TRBV7-2 and TRBJ1-1; 10 bases fit TRBD1. This CDR3 has 15 amino acids. V trimming: 1 base; J trimming: 5 bases; junction bases outside the gene matches: 4. From germline, CDR1 is SGHTA and CDR2 FQGNSA. In DNA form, the CDR3 reads TGTGCCAGCAGCTTAGGGGACAGGGGAAAAACTGAAGCTTTCTTT. It is translated as CASSLGDRGKTEAFF. Combining the CDR3 with reference TRBV7-2 and TRBJ1-1 gives the whole variable domain GAGVSQSPSNKVTEKGKDVELRCDPISGHTALYWYRQSLGQGLEFLIYFQGNSAPDKSGLPSDRFSAERTGGSVSTLTIQRTQQEDSAVYLCASSLGDRGKTEAFFGQGTRLTVV.

This clone appeared a single time. This chain joins TRBV9 and TRBJ1-3; no clear D. Germline V gives CDR1 SGDLS, CDR2 YYNGEE. The CDR3 is 14 residues long. The V end lost 3 bases, the J end lost 3 bases, and 10 bases lay between the germline ends. The CDR3 loop is CASSGSGIGNTIYF. The CDR3 DNA is TGTGCCAGCAGCGGATCGGGGATTGGAAACACCATATATTTT.

The rearrangement links TRBV27 to TRBJ1-1; 12 bases align to TRBD1. CDR1 is MNHEY, CDR2 SMNVEV, per germline (reference sequence). The CDR3 has 16 residues. V gave up 5 bases and J gave up 1 base; unmatched junction bases: 5. The CDR3 sequence: CASSQGTGGKNTEAFF. In DNA form, the CDR3 reads TGTGCCAGCAGTCAAGGGACAGGGGGCAAGAACACTGAAGCTTTCTTT.

The rearrangement links TRBV11-2 to TRBJ2-7, with a possible D match to TRBD1 (6 bases). Germline V gives CDR1 SGHAT, CDR2 FQNNGV. The CDR3 spans 15 residues. Trimming left V 1 base short and J 5 bases short, with 15 bases between. The CDR3: CASSLARQAVHEQYF. The CDR3 bases are TGTGCCAGCAGCTTAGCCAGACAGGCTGTACACGAGCAGTACTTC.

The rearrangement uses TRBV6-1 and TRBJ1-2; possibly TRBD1 for D (6 bases). CDR3 length: 18 amino acids. Germline V CDR1 and CDR2: MNHNS, SASEGT. V was clipped by 3 bases and J by 4 bases, with 24 bases between them. The CDR3 nucleotides are TGTGCCAGCAGTGATCGATTCTCCGACAGGCTGAAACTCTATGGCTACACCTTC. This gives the protein CASSDRFSDRLKLYGYTF.

The rearrangement joins TRBV19 to TRBJ1-1; D gene unclear. In germline, CDR1 is LNHDA, CDR2 SQIVND (reference sequence). V was trimmed by 3 bases and J by 11 bases, leaving 13 bases between them. The CDR3 spans 12 residues. The CDR3 bases are TGTGCCAGTAGTATTCGGGGAGGGAATGCTTTCTTT. Encoded protein: CASSIRGGNAFF.

The chain recombines TRBV5-4 with TRBJ2-1; 11 bases fit TRBD2. J was trimmed by 7 bases and V by 2 bases; bases with no gene match: 8. Germline V CDR1 and CDR2: SGHNT, YYREEE (reference sequence). The length of the CDR3 is 16 residues. The CDR3 nucleotides are TGTGCCAGCAGCTTTAGCGGGGGGGCCAGTGTGAATGAGCAGTTCTTC. It codes for CASSFSGGASVNEQFF.

In DNA, the CDR3 is TGTGCCAGCAGCTTAGCGGCAGACCAAGAGACCCAGTACTTC. Residues: CASSLAADQETQYF. The V call is TRBV7-2, the J call TRBJ2-5; no definite D call. Deletions cut 0 bases from V and 0 bases from J, with 5 bases between. This CDR3 contains 14 residues. The V gene's germline CDR1 is SGHTA and CDR2 FQGNSA.